The present TCR beta chain was sequenced within a study of cytomegalovirus exposure and HLA in healthy donors (dated by TCRdb to 2016 to 2017). General notes on the study: According to an earlier analysis of 550 to 750 of the donors, some 170 million T cells yielded some 110 million unique TCR beta sequences and roughly 280 Gb of sequence data. An early release covering some 640 HLA-typed donors comprised roughly 300 gigabases of sequencing data and roughly 85 million unique TCR sequences. Among the approximately 430 genotyped donors, roughly 80% belonged to the genetic ancestry cluster associated with self-reported Caucasian donors. The study was designed to test whether signatures of past pathogen exposure could be identified by cataloging public T cell receptors. Using immunosequencing, the study profiled T cell repertoires from about 650 subjects and related those repertoires to cytomegalovirus serostatus. A separate validation cohort of about 110 different subjects was used in addition to the approximately 700-subject first cohort. To predict cytomegalovirus infection status, the study brought together high-throughput TCR immunosequencing, statistical association of individual TCRs with disease status, and machine learning. In a later analysis, previously published TCR beta repertoires from 500 to 750 donors were re-analyzed and high-resolution HLA genotyping was added so that TCR occurrence patterns could be studied. In the later analysis, no new phenotypic data were used to find candidate immune exposures; instead, reliance was placed on TCR beta sequences and their occurrence across donors. An earlier analysis of approximately 580 of the donors used high-throughput TCR beta sequencing to judge whether each TCR beta V gene segment behaved as functional or pseudogenic. Donor age, sex, ethnicity and CMV serostatus were compiled alongside the repertoire data. A later genetic analysis used genome-wide SNP genotypes for about 60% of the roughly 700 donors, treating that subset as a discovery cohort. Every repertoire in the discovery cohort had been generated on one and the same sequencing platform. Class I and class II HLA loci were covered by the typing at four-digit resolution. Typing coverage varied by locus: 629-630 donors for A, B, C, DRB1 and DQB1; roughly 560 for DQA1; nearly 610 for DPA1; 450 to 480 for DPB1. A handful of DR-DQ haplotypes were handled as single units for association and clustering because linkage in the cohort was strong. Across 300 to 500 genotyped donors of the cohort, an average of approximately 200,000 unique TCR beta nucleotide sequences per donor were sequenced, and about a sixth of those sequences were non-productive.

Remarks on this clone: Its antigen is not yet known. Per-base qualities were not stored, and no clone one base away is much larger.

Broad study findings and their caveats: A further reported finding was that TCR beta sequences accurately predicted the HLA-A and HLA-B alleles for most subjects in the first cohort. Some IMGT-functional V segments, including TRBV6-2 and TRBV6-3, could not be told apart with the 87-base-pair reads, so those segments were excluded. In a later analysis, HLA-associated TCR beta chains were found to be more clonally expanded and to have lower generation probabilities than equally common non-associated chains. Broadly in line with IMGT annotations, most TCR beta V segments showed up in productive rearrangements about 87% or about 30% of the time in an earlier analysis of several hundred of the donors. The classifier was reported to diagnose cytomegalovirus status with high specificity and sensitivity in both the original cohort and the validation cohort. According to a later analysis, most CMV-associated TCR beta chains appeared to be HLA-restricted, and the HLA associations seemed to be driven largely by CMV exposure. HLA typing was unavailable for some donors at each locus, so association tests used only the typed subset. Correlated functional status among segregating V segments might be attributable to linkage disequilibrium, but an unknown experimental factor could not be ruled out. A later genetic analysis reported fewer N-insertions in productive TCRs among donors in an Asian-associated ancestry cluster than the roughly 640-donor mean. When HLA alleles, especially DR and DQ, strongly co-occurred, attributing TCR associations to individual alleles was difficult. At a false discovery rate of 0.05, a later analysis linked 16,951 TCR beta sequences to specific HLA alleles. Because counts were too low, roughly 18 rarely observed V segments, including chromosome 9 orphons, were left out of the earlier analysis of 500 to 750 of the donors. It was suggested by the authors that the approach could potentially be generalized to other disease states and immunological phenotypes. In a later analysis, TCR association rates were found to vary across HLA loci, with the most associated TCRs seen for DRB1 alleles and the fewest for HLA-C alleles. Most TCR sequences were seen in very few donors, while some public TCRs were found in many individuals. Immune exposure information for the cohort was limited to CMV serostatus. A later analysis reported that several top co-occurrence clusters appeared linked to parvovirus B19, influenza, CMV and Epstein-Barr virus. Three of the identified cytomegalovirus-associated TCR beta chains were confirmed in vitro to be specific for cytomegalovirus antigens. Only TCR beta chains were sequenced in this cohort, and the absence of alpha or paired-chain data limited detectable features. The presence/absence analyses assumed that sequencing depth was roughly uniform across donors, and that assumption may not be true. The sequencing pipeline was judged likely to have produced a cluster of highly shared sequence variants as a technical artifact. The study gave a list of about 170 TCR beta chains associated with cytomegalovirus. V-gene and J-gene trimming of TCR beta chains was associated with a missense DCLRE1C variant in a later genetic analysis, and the association was replicated in an independent cohort.

The library came from the immunoSEQ multiplex PCR assay. The multiplex PCR relied on a mix of 60 forward primers for TCR Vbeta segments and 13 reverse primers for TCR Jbeta segments. The CDR3 region of rearranged TCR beta genes was amplified from genomic DNA with a multiplex PCR assay. On the Illumina HiSeq System, the amplified TCR beta libraries were sequenced as 87-base-pair reads. Under the source paper's analysis protocol: In a later analysis, 80 million or so unique TCR beta chains were counted across the roughly 610 repertoires, and roughly 11 million of these chains were shared by at least two donors. Raw reads were error-corrected and collapsed into unique sequences with a nearest-neighbor algorithm that merged closely related sequences to remove PCR and sequencing errors. CDR3 sequences were aligned to IMGT reference sequences to assign V, D and J gene segments. Each retained sequence needed at least a six-nucleotide match to both a V gene segment and a J gene segment. A rearrangement counted as productive if the CDR3 had no stop codons and remained in frame with V and J, and every other rearrangement counted as non-productive. Following IMGT convention, CDR3 was defined as the stretch from the second conserved V-encoded cysteine to the conserved J-encoded phenylalanine. In an earlier analysis of around 570 of the donors, sequences lacking an unambiguous match to a single V gene segment were excluded. In an earlier analysis of roughly 500 of the donors, V segments were called functional above 56.7% productive rearrangements and were called segregating when the between-donor standard deviation exceeded 5%. To diagnose cytomegalovirus status from the catalog of TCR beta chain sequences, a statistical classification framework was built. In a later analysis, V and J genes were assigned by comparing TCR nucleotide sequences against IMGT/GENE-DB human TR gene sequences. A later analysis assigned CDR3 sequences and most-parsimonious VDJ recombination scenarios with the TCRdist pipeline. A later analysis defined each TCR beta chain by its CDR3 amino acid sequence plus V-gene family, and excluded reads lacking a unique V-gene family. In a later analysis, approximately 640 highly shared, low-generation-probability nucleotide sequences were removed to address suspected cross-contamination and a sequencing artifact. In a later analysis, a clonal expansion index was calculated for each public chain from normalized within-repertoire ranks of inferred template counts. Generation probabilities in a later analysis came from a VDJ recombination model fitted to out-of-frame rearrangements, and those results were checked against IGoR. In a later analysis, TCR-TCR, TCR-HLA and TCR-CMV co-occurrence was scored with hypergeometric tests, and a repertoire-size bias correction was applied to TCR pairs. To estimate false discovery rates, a later analysis permuted the HLA or CMV assignments 20 times. In a later analysis, co-occurring TCRs were grouped with DBSCAN, and TCRdist sequence similarity was added when clustering was performed within HLA-allele-positive subsets. Repertoires with fewer than 30,000 or more than 120,000 public chains were left out of co-occurrence clustering, as were about 5 repertoires with anomalous nucleotide sharing. In its TCRdb copy, this immuneACCESS table keeps in-frame sequences only and misses some clones. Where compared with another copy, unresolved V genes explain less than half of these, and the others have no known cause. V, J and clone size were drawn from that table, and D and trimming were deduced from the DNA. Here the sample has roughly 86,000 clones; about 66% occur a single time. The ten largest clonotypes hold about 22% of the sample.

CDR1 SNHLY and CDR2 FYNNEI were looked up in the germline V gene. The germline V and J ends show losses of 6 bases and 7 bases respectively, and no gene match explains 7 bases of the junction. The CDR3 measures 14 amino acids from cysteine to phenylalanine. The retained sequence is limited to the CDR3, 42 bases, with the frame set at the first base. The cohort was made up of 650 to 700 healthy bone marrow donors. At the time of sampling, all cohort members were nominally healthy, though unrecorded immune exposures were likely present. The donor tested CMV seropositive, placing the donor among the approximately 310 seropositive members of the cohort. A peripheral blood sample was collected from each donor, and TCR beta sequencing was performed on peripheral blood mononuclear cells. The Qiagen DNeasy Blood Extraction Kit was used to extract genomic DNA from the blood cell samples.

The sample was PBMCs. The TCR sequence derives from a woman aged 45-65 years in good health and CMV-seropositive. The rearrangement combines TRBV2 with TRBJ1-5; 9 junctional bases match TRBD1. The CDR3 amino acid sequence is: CASSADRGGQPQHF. The nucleotide sequence is TGTGCCAGCAGCGCGGACAGGGGAGGACAGCCCCAGCATTTT.